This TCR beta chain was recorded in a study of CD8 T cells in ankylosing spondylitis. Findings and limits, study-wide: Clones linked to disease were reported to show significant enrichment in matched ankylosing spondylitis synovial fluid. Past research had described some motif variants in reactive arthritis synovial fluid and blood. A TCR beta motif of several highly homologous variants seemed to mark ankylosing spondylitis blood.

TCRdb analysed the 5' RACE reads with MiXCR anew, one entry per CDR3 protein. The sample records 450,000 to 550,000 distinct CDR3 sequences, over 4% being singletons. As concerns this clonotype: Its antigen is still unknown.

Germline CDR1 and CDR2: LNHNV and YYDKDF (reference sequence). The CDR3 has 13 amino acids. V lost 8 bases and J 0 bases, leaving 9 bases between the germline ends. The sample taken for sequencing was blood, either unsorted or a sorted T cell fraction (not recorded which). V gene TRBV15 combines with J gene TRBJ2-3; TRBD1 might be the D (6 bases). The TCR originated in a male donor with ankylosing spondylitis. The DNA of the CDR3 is TGTGCCACCCGACAGGCTAGCACAGATACGCAGTATTTT. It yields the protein CATRQASTDTQYF.